Included here is one T cell receptor (beta chain) sequence, with context. Assay: immunoSEQ multiplex PCR; the TCRdb copy retains only in-frame clones and omits some. The table includes about 70,000 clones, approximately 80% detected once. The ends lost 0 bases at V and 4 bases at J; junction bases unmatched: 5. The V gene's germline CDR1 is SGHRS and CDR2 YFSETQ. The CDR3 is 16 amino acids. This entry is derived from a study of blood T cell repertoires in COVID-19. Across the whole study: PBMCs, B-cell-depleted T cells, or T cells provided the cDNA or gDNA that made up the material.

This TCR was recovered from a man younger than 45 with COVID-19, enrolled during active disease. Sequenced sample: peripheral blood. The chain employs TRBV5-1 and TRBJ2-1, with 9 bases fitting TRBD2. As DNA, the CDR3 is TGCGCCAGCAGCTTGGGGGCGGGAGGGGAATACAATGAGCAGTTCTTC. It specifies CASSLGAGGEYNEQFF.